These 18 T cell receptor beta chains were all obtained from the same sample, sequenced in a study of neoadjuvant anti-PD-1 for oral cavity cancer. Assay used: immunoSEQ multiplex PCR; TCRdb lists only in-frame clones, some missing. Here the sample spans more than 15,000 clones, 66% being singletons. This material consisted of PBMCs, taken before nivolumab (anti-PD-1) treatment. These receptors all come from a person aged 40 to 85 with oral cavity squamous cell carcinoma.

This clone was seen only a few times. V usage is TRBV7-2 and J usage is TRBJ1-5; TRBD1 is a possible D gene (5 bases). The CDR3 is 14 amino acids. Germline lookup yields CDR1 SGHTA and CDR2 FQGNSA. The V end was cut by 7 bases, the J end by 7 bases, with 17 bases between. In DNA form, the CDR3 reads TGTGCCAGCAACCGGTGGGGGGTAGGGCAGCCCCAGCATTTT. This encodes CASNRWGVGQPQHF.

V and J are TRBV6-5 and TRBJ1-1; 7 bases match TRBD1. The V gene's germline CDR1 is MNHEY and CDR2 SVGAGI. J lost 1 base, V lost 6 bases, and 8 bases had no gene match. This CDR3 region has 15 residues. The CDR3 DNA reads TGTGCCAGCAGGTCCCCCGGGACAGAGAACACTGAAGCTTTCTTT. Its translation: CASRSPGTENTEAFF.

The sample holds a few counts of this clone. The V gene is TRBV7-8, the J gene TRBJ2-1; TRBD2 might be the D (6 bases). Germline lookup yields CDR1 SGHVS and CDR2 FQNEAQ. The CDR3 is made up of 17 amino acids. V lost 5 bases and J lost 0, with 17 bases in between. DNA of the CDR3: TGTGCCAGCAGCGTTAGGGACTCCTTGAGCTCCTACAATGAGCAGTTCTTC. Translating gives CASSVRDSLSSYNEQFF.

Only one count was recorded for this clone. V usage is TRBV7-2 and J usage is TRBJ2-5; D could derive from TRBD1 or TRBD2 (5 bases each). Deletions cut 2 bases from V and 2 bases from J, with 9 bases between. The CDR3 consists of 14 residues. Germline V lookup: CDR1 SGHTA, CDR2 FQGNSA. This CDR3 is CASSLSWGQETQYF. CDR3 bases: TGTGCCAGCAGCTTATCCTGGGGGCAAGAGACCCAGTACTTC.

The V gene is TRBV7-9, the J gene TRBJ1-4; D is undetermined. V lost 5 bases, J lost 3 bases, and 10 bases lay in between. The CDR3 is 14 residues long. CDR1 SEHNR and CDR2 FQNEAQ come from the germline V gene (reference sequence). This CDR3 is CASSLGGPNEKLFF. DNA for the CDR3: TGTGCCAGCAGCCTCGGCGGGCCTAATGAAAAACTGTTTTTT.

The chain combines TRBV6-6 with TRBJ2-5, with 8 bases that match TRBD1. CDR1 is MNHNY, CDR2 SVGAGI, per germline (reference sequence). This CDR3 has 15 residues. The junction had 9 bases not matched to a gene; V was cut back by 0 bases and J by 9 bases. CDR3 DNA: TGTGCCAGCAGTTACTCGAGGACAGGGCCCAAGGCCCAGTACTTC. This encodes CASSYSRTGPKAQYF.

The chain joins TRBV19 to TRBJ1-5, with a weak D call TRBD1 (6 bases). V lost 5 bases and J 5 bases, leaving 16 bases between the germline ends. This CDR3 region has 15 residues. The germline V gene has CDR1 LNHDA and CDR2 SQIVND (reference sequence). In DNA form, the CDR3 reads TGTGCCAGTAGTTATCGGGGGCCGGGCTATCAGCCCCAGCATTTT. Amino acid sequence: CASSYRGPGYQPQHF. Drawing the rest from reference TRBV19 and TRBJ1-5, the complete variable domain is DGGITQSPKYLFRKEGQNVTLSCEQNLNHDAMYWYRQDPGQGLRLIYYSQIVNDFQKGDIAEGYSVSREKKESFPLTVTSAQKNPTAFYLCASSYRGPGYQPQHFGDGTRLSIL.

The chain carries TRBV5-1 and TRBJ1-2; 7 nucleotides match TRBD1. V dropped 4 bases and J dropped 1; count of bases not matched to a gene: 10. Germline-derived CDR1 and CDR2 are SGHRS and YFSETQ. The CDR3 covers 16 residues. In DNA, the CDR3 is TGCGCCAGCAGCCAGGGGGGGTCCATGAATAACTATGGCTACACCTTC. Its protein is CASSQGGSMNNYGYTF. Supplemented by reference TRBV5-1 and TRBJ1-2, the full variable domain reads KAGVTQTPRYLIKTRGQQVTLSCSPISGHRSVSWYQQTPGQGLQFLFEYFSETQRNKGNFPGRFSGRQFSNSRSEMNVSTLELGDSALYLCASSQGGSMNNYGYTFGSGTRLTVV.

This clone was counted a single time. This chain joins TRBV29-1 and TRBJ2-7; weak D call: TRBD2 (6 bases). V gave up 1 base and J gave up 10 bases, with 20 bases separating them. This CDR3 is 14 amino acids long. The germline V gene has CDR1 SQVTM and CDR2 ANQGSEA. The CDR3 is CSVEAPGLPLSQYF. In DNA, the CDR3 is TGCAGCGTTGAAGCCCCGGGACTCCCCTTGAGTCAGTACTTC.

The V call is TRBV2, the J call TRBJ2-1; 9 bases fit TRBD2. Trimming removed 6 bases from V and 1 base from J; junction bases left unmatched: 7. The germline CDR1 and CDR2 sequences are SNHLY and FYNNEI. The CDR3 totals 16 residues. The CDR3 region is CASRGSGGISYNEQFF. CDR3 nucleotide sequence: TGTGCCAGCAGGGGTAGCGGGGGAATTTCCTACAATGAGCAGTTCTTC.

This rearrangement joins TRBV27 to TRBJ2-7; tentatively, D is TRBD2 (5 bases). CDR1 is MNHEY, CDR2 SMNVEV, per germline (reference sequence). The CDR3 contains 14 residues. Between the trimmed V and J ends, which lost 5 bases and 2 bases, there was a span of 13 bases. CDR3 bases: TGTGCCAGCAGTCGGGGATCCGTCGCCTACGAGCAGTACTTC. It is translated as CASSRGSVAYEQYF.

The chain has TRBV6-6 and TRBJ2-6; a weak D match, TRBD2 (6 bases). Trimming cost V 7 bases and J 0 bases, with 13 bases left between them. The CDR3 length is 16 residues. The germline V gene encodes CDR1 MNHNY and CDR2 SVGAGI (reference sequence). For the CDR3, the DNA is TGTGCCAGCACCAGGGACGGGAGCTCTGGGGCCAACGTCCTGACTTTC. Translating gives CASTRDGSSGANVLTF.

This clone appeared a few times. CDR3 residues: CASSFGTASTDTQYF. DNA for the CDR3: TGTGCCAGCAGCTTTGGGACAGCAAGCACAGATACGCAGTATTTT. The chain is built from TRBV7-8 and TRBJ2-3, with 7 bases that match TRBD1. Germline trimming cut 3 bases from V and 0 bases from J; bases unmatched to any gene: 3. The length of the CDR3 is 15 residues. Germline V lookup: CDR1 SGHVS, CDR2 FQNEAQ.

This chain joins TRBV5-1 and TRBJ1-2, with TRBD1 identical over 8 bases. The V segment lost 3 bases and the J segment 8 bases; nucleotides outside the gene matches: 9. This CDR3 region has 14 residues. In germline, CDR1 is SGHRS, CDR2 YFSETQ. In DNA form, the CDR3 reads TGCGCCAGCAGCTCCCTAGGACAGGGATGGGGCTACACCTTC. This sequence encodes CASSSLGQGWGYTF.

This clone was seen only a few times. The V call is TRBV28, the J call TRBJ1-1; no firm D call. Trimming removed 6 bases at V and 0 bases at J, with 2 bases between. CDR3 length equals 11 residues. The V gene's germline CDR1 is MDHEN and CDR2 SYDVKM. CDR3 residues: CASRLNTEAFF. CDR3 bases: TGTGCCAGCAGATTGAACACTGAAGCTTTCTTT.

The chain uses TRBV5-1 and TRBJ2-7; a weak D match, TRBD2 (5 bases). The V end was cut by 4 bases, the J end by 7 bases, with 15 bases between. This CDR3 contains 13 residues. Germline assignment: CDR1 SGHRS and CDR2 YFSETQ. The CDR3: CASSNPSREEQYF. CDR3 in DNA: TGCGCCAGCAGCAACCCCTCGAGGGAGGAGCAGTACTTC. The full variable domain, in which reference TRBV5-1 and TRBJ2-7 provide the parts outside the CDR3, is KAGVTQTPRYLIKTRGQQVTLSCSPISGHRSVSWYQQTPGQGLQFLFEYFSETQRNKGNFPGRFSGRQFSNSRSEMNVSTLELGDSALYLCASSNPSREEQYFGPGTRLTVT.

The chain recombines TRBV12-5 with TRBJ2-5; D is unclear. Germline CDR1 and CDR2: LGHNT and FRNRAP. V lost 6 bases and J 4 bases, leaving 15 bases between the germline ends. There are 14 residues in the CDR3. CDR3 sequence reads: CASGIDPGGETQYF. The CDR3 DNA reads TGTGCTAGTGGAATTGACCCGGGTGGAGAGACCCAGTACTTC.

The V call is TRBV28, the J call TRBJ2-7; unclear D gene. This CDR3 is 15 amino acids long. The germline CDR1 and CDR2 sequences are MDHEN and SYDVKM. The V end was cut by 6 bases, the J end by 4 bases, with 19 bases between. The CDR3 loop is CASSPPGHDSYEQYF. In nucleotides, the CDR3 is TGTGCCAGCAGCCCCCCCGGCCACGACTCGTACGAGCAGTACTTC.